This T cell receptor beta chain was recorded in a study of chemoradiotherapy in HPV16-positive cancers. Study-level results: Only a couple of HPV16-positive patients supplied the functional HPV-specificity definition. Better recurrence-free survival went with HPV-responsive T-cell expansion in HPV16-positive patients.

Note on this clone: Its specificity is unknown.

Here immunoSEQ multiplex PCR was the method, and the copy in TCRdb shows in-frame clones only, minus some. This repertoire shows roughly 11,000 clones, around 80% found once; its top ten account for approximately 2.4%. Looked up from germline, CDR1 is SGHRS and CDR2 is YFSETQ. Trimming removed 5 bases from V and 8 bases from J, with 10 bases in between. The CDR3 has 12 amino acids. V gene TRBV5-1 combines with J gene TRBJ1-4; D gene unclear. This clonotype was obtained from a human donor with HPV-associated anogenital cancer. The specimen was taken from a patient who underwent chemoradiotherapy. For the CDR3, the DNA is TGCGCCAGCAGTCGCGACCTGGAAAAACTGTTTTTT. Translation gives CASSRDLEKLFF.